The clone carrying this T cell receptor (beta chain) was seen only a few times. Its antigen is unidentified. Multiplex PCR with 32 V and 13 J primers amplified TCR beta CDR3. TCRdb redid the calling of the multiplex PCR reads with MiXCR, one entry per CDR3 protein. The repertoire includes about 1,200 distinct CDR3 sequences, over 40% of them detected once, and around 17% sits in the top ten. This entry comes from a study of immune heterogeneity within non-small cell lung tumors. Findings and limits, study-wide: High-frequency T-cell receptor beta clonotypes differed largely between individual patients. Site-unique high-frequency clones occurred alongside identical dominant CDR3 beta clonotypes that recurred across tumor sites within a patient.

As template, the study used bulk tumor genomic DNA at 550 to 650 ng per sample. Taken during surgery, several biopsies per primary tumor were spaced as far apart as possible within the tumor mass. Each patient presented with untreated, newly diagnosed non-small cell lung cancer and received curative surgery. Trimming left V 3 bases short and J 5 bases short, with 16 bases between. The CDR3 is 15 amino acids. From germline, CDR1 is SGHVS and CDR2 FNYEAQ. The rearrangement uses TRBV7-6 and TRBJ2-5; tentative D call: TRBD2 (6 bases). The sequenced sample consisted of lung tumor tissue. This clonotype was sampled from a man aged 60-69 years with non-small cell lung cancer. The CDR3 nucleotides read TGTGCCAGCAGCTTGACGCAGACTAGTGGGGAGACCCAGTACTTC. Translated, it gives CASSLTQTSGETQYF.